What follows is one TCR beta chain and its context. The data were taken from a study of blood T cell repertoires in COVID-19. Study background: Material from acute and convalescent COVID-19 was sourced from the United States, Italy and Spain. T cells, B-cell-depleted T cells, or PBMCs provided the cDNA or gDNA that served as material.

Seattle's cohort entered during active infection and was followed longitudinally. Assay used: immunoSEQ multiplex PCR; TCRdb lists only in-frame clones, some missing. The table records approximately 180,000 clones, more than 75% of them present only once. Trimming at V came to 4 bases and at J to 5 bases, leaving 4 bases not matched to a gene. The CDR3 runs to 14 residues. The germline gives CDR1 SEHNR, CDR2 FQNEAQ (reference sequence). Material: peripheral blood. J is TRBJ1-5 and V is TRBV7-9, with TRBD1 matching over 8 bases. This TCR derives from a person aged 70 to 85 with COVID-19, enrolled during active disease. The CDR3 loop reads CASSSDREDQPQHF. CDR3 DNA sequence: TGTGCCAGCAGCTCGGACAGGGAGGATCAGCCCCAGCATTTT.